One sample yielded the 18 T cell receptor beta chains listed below, sequenced in a study of T cells in Graves' hyperthyroidism and ophthalmopathy. The CDR3 regions of TCR beta were amplified from RNA transcripts. The TCR CDR3 was amplified in a first-round RT-PCR using the HTBI primer set. MiXCR, applied by TCRdb to the multiplex PCR reads, yields one record per CDR3 protein. The table records more than 300,000 distinct CDR3 sequences, about a sixth of them present only once. The specimen sequenced was blood. The source of these receptors is a woman in her 30s with Graves' hyperthyroidism that later progressed to Graves' ophthalmopathy.

This clonotype showed up many times. This chain connects TRBV7-9 to TRBJ2-2, with D possibly being TRBD1 (5 bases). This CDR3 has 15 residues. Germline values: CDR1 SEHNR, CDR2 FQNEAQ (reference sequence). Deletions cut 2 bases from V and 6 bases from J, with 13 bases between. The CDR3 is CASSLIQGLAGELFF. The CDR3 DNA sequence: TGTGCCAGCAGCTTAATTCAGGGCCTAGCCGGGGAGCTGTTTTTT. Together with reference TRBV7-9 and TRBJ2-2, the CDR3 gives the full variable domain: DTGVSQNPRHKITKRGQNVTFRCDPISEHNRLYWYRQTLGQGPEFLTYFQNEAQLEKSRLLSDRFSAERPKGSFSTLEIQRTEQGDSAMYLCASSLIQGLAGELFFGEGSRLTVL.

This clonotype has more than one count but fewer than ten. The V gene is TRBV5-1, the J gene TRBJ2-4; 7 positions agree with TRBD1. Germline V lookup: CDR1 SGHRS, CDR2 YFSETQ. V dropped 4 bases and J dropped 0; count of bases not matched to a gene: 4. The CDR3 consists of 15 residues. This chain's CDR3 is CASSSGQAAKNIQYF. CDR3 DNA sequence: TGCGCCAGCAGCAGTGGACAGGCAGCCAAAAACATTCAGTACTTC.

This clonotype has a handful of counts. The gene calls are TRBV5-1 and TRBJ2-2; no firm D call. Deletions cut 0 bases from V and 1 base from J, with 7 bases between. Looked up from germline, CDR1 is SGHRS and CDR2 is YFSETQ. The CDR3 extends over 15 amino acids. In DNA, the CDR3 is TGCGCCAGCAGCTTGGAAGCCAGGAACACCGGGGAGCTGTTTTTT. The encoded protein is CASSLEARNTGELFF.

The chain joins TRBV29-1 to TRBJ2-6; D is possibly TRBD1 (6 bases). Trimming removed 5 bases at V and 0 bases at J, with 8 bases between. Germline-derived CDR1 and CDR2 are SQVTM and ANQGSEA. The CDR3 is made up of 14 amino acids. DNA for the CDR3: TGCAGCGTTTTAGGGGGCTCTGGGGCCAACGTCCTGACTTTC. As protein: CSVLGGSGANVLTF.

This clonotype has at least ten counts. The chain combines TRBV6-1 with TRBJ1-5; no firm D call. CDR3 length equals 13 residues. V gave up 3 bases and J gave up 3 bases, with 6 bases separating them. Germline V CDR1 and CDR2: MNHNS, SASEGT. The CDR3 coding sequence is TGTGCCAGCAGTGAGGGTTACAATCAGCCCCAGCATTTT. Amino acid sequence: CASSEGYNQPQHF.

The table lists this clonotype with many counts. The chain joins TRBV10-3 to TRBJ2-7; D perhaps matches TRBD2 (5 bases). CDR1 is ENHRY, CDR2 SYGVKD, per germline. CDR3 length equals 12 residues. V gave up 6 bases and J gave up 4 bases, with 10 bases separating them. CDR3 in amino acids: CAISGDNYEQYF. DNA of the CDR3: TGTGCCATCAGCGGGGATAATTACGAGCAGTACTTC.

This clonotype was counted only a few times. J is TRBJ2-7 and V is TRBV27, with D unresolved. CDR3 length: 15 amino acids. V gave up 0 bases and J gave up 2 bases, with 11 bases separating them. Germline V gene data show CDR1 as MNHEY and CDR2 as SMNVEV (reference sequence). DNA for the CDR3: TGTGCCAGCAGTTTATCACACAACCTCGCCTACGAGCAGTACTTC. It codes for CASSLSHNLAYEQYF.

This chain uses TRBV29-1 with TRBJ1-1, with TRBD1 matching 9 bases. Trimming took 7 bases from V and 4 from J; bases not matched to a gene: 4. Germline CDR1 and CDR2: SQVTM and ANQGSEA. The CDR3 contains 12 residues. CDR3 region: CSGTGGITEAFF. CDR3 nucleotides: TGCAGCGGCACAGGGGGCATCACTGAAGCTTTCTTT.

This clonotype came up many times. The chain joins TRBV7-9 to TRBJ1-5, with a possible D match to TRBD1 (5 bases). The ends were cut back, 5 bases at V and 2 bases at J, with 13 bases in the middle. CDR1 is SEHNR and CDR2 is FQNEAQ in the germline V gene (reference sequence). The CDR3 runs 15 residues. CDR3 amino acids: CASSRTGGGNQPQHF. In DNA form, the CDR3 reads TGTGCCAGCAGCCGAACAGGAGGGGGCAATCAGCCCCAGCATTTT.

This clonotype was counted many times. The chain has TRBV27 and TRBJ2-6; D is ambiguous. Deletions cut 3 bases from V and 2 bases from J, with 11 bases between. The CDR3 has 16 residues. Germline V gene data show CDR1 as MNHEY and CDR2 as SMNVEV (reference sequence). CDR3 loop: CASSLIGFAGANVLTF. Written as DNA, the CDR3 is TGTGCCAGCAGTTTGATAGGCTTTGCTGGGGCCAACGTCCTGACTTTC.

This clonotype was found a few times. The DNA for the CDR3 is TGCGCCAGCAGCTTGGCCCAGTGGGGAGCTAACTATGGCTACACCTTC. It codes for CASSLAQWGANYGYTF. This rearrangement joins TRBV5-1 to TRBJ1-2; D ambiguous. This CDR3 is 16 amino acids long. V gave up 0 bases and J gave up 0 bases, with 12 bases separating them. CDR1 is SGHRS, CDR2 YFSETQ, per germline.

This clonotype was counted between two and nine times. This chain uses TRBV20-1 with TRBJ1-1, with a weak D call TRBD1 (5 bases). Germline loops: CDR1 DFQATT, CDR2 SNEGSKA (reference sequence). V lost 7 bases and J lost 1, with 31 bases in between. The length of the CDR3 is 19 residues. The CDR3 region is CSVLSSPQGTFFWNTEAFF. In nucleotides, the CDR3 is TGCAGTGTCCTTTCTTCCCCCCAAGGGACCTTTTTTTGGAACACTGAAGCTTTCTTT.

This clonotype was detected many times. The chain uses TRBV4-1 and TRBJ1-3; the match to TRBD1 covers 9 bases. The CDR3 spans 16 residues. Germline loops: CDR1 MGHRA, CDR2 YSYEKL. Trimming removed 0 bases from V and 4 bases from J; junction bases left unmatched: 4. CDR3 nucleotide sequence: TGCGCCAGCAGCCAAGAGGGACAGGGCGTCGGAAACACCATATATTTT. This encodes CASSQEGQGVGNTIYF.

In regard to this clonotype: A much bigger clone sits one base away, suggesting this may be a read error. The chain joins TRBV2 to TRBJ2-3; no clear D. Germline assignment: CDR1 SNHLY and CDR2 FYNNEI. The CDR3 contains 12 residues. CDR3 in DNA: TGTGCCAGCATCCTTAGCACAGATACGCAGTGTTTT. It translates to CASILSTDTQCF.

V and J are TRBV19 and TRBJ2-1; no definite D call. Germline assignment: CDR1 LNHDA and CDR2 SQIVND (reference sequence). This CDR3 has 17 amino acids. V was shortened by 0 bases and J by 4 bases, with 16 bases between the two germline ends. The CDR3 reads CASSIELGSVHYNEQFF. CDR3 bases: TGTGCCAGTAGTATAGAATTGGGGTCTGTCCATTACAATGAGCAGTTCTTC.

This chain's CDR3 is CASRPIGEFHEQYF. Here the CDR3 DNA reads TGTGCCAGCAGACCAATCGGGGAATTCCACGAGCAGTACTTC. V and J are TRBV6-5 and TRBJ2-7, with a possible D match to TRBD2 (5 bases). With 6 bases removed from V and 5 bases from J, the gap between germline ends came to 17 bases. This CDR3 region has 14 residues. In germline, CDR1 is MNHEY, CDR2 SVGAGI.

This clonotype was recorded many times. This sequence joins TRBV10-2 and TRBJ2-7; unclear D gene. The CDR3 runs to 11 residues. Trimming took 0 bases from V and 7 from J, leaving 4 bases between them. Germline V lookup: CDR1 WSHSY, CDR2 SAAADI. CDR3 loop: CASSESGEQYF. CDR3 sequence (DNA): TGCGCCAGCAGTGAGTCCGGGGAGCAGTACTTC.

The chain joins TRBV20-1 to TRBJ2-1, with D hard to call. Trimming cost V 0 bases and J 9 bases, with 6 bases left between them. The CDR3 length is 11 residues. CDR1 is DFQATT, CDR2 SNEGSKA, per germline (reference sequence). CDR3 sequence reads: CSAREGREQFF. The CDR3 DNA reads as TGCAGTGCTAGAGAAGGACGTGAGCAGTTCTTC.